The 31 T cell receptor beta chains listed next were all sequenced from one sample in a study of blood T cells in healthy people across ages. A second about 6 to 11 cycle PCR used barcoded and J-beta primers. TCRdb reanalysed the 5' RACE reads using MiXCR and keeps one entry per CDR3 protein. The data show about 930,000 distinct CDR3 sequences, almost 30% seen once. These data also formed part of another study, on T cells of mothers and their children.

The sequenced material came from blood. These receptors originate from a woman between 40 and 50 years old in good health.

This clonotype was detected only a few times. The V gene is TRBV19, the J gene TRBJ2-3, with TRBD1 matching 9 bases. The CDR3 length is 14 residues. V dropped 10 bases and J dropped 3; count of bases not matched to a gene: 8. Germline V gives CDR1 LNHDA, CDR2 SQIVND (reference sequence). In DNA form, the CDR3 reads TGTGCCACAAAGACAGGGGGAGCGACAGATACGCAGTATTTT. Protein product: CATKTGGATDTQYF. The full variable domain, completed using reference TRBV19 and TRBJ2-3, is DGGITQSPKYLFRKEGQNVTLSCEQNLNHDAMYWYRQDPGQGLRLIYYSQIVNDFQKGDIAEGYSVSREKKESFPLTVTSAQKNPTAFYLCATKTGGATDTQYFGPGTRLTVL.

This clonotype came up a few times. The chain recombines TRBV5-1 with TRBJ2-4, with 8 bases aligning to TRBD1. CDR1 is SGHRS and CDR2 is YFSETQ in the germline V gene. The V segment lost 4 bases and the J segment 13 bases; nucleotides outside the gene matches: 19. This CDR3 is built from 16 residues. CDR3 amino acids: CASSALTGVGYNEQYF. In DNA, the CDR3 is TGCGCCAGCAGCGCTTTGACAGGGGTAGGGTACAATGAGCAGTACTTC.

This sequence joins TRBV5-1 and TRBJ1-2; D is possibly TRBD1 (6 bases). V lost 0 bases and J lost 6, with 21 bases in between. The V gene's germline CDR1 is SGHRS and CDR2 YFSETQ. CDR3 length equals 17 residues. In nucleotides, the CDR3 is TGCGCCAGCAGCTTGGGGTTATGGCGGACAGAGGACCATGGCTACACCTTC. Protein product: CASSLGLWRTEDHGYTF.

Only a few counts were recorded for this clonotype. The chain has TRBV18 and TRBJ2-5; D is possibly TRBD2 (5 bases). The V gene's germline CDR1 is KGHSH and CDR2 LQKENI. The CDR3 has 15 residues. The V gene lost 3 bases and the J gene lost 5 bases, with 16 bases spanning the gap. The CDR3 coding sequence is TGTGCCAGCTCACCCCGGACTGTCTCCGGCGAGACCCAGTACTTC. It specifies CASSPRTVSGETQYF.

In its sample, this clonotype was seen many times. J is TRBJ2-3 and V is TRBV7-2; 12 bases fit TRBD2. The CDR3 spans 16 residues. Germline V gives CDR1 SGHTA, CDR2 FQGNSA. V shed 2 bases, J shed 1 base, and the junction held 1 base outside the gene matches. Written as DNA, the CDR3 is TGTGCCAGCAGCTTACGGACTAGCGGGGGCACAGATACGCAGTATTTT. It yields the protein CASSLRTSGGTDTQYF.

As for this clonotype: Possible read error: a much larger clone is one base away. The CDR3 protein is CASGPLTVNPSYEQYF. CDR3 coding DNA: TGTGCCAGCGGCCCCCTAACAGTCAACCCGTCCTACGAGCAGTACTTC. The rearrangement links TRBV7-2 to TRBJ2-7, with unresolved D. CDR1 is SGHTA, CDR2 FQGNSA, per germline. The CDR3 is made up of 16 amino acids. Trimming cost V 8 bases and J 1 base, with 21 bases left between them.

A remark on this clonotype: A much larger clonotype is one base distant, so this may be a read error. The CDR3 region is CASRSRPAYYEQYF. The CDR3 DNA reads TGTGCCAGCAGGTCACGGCCAGCCTACTACGAGCAGTACTTC. The V and J genes are TRBV27 and TRBJ2-7; D ambiguous. This CDR3 comprises 14 residues. CDR1 and CDR2 from the germline V gene are MNHEY and SMNVEV (reference sequence). Trimming left V 6 bases short and J 3 bases short, with 15 bases between.

The rearrangement uses TRBV15 and TRBJ2-3; D call uncertain. V was trimmed by 2 bases and J by 5 bases, leaving 11 bases between them. The CDR3 runs to 14 residues. Germline CDR1 and CDR2: LNHNV and YYDKDF (reference sequence). CDR3 in DNA: TGTGCCACCAGCAGAAAACCCAAGGTAGATACGCAGTATTTT. As protein: CATSRKPKVDTQYF. Full variable domain (remainder filled in from reference TRBV15 and TRBJ2-3): DAMVIQNPRYQVTQFGKPVTLSCSQTLNHNVMYWYQQKSSQAPKLLFHYYDKDFNNEADTPDNFQSRRPNTSFCFLDIRSPGLGDTAMYLCATSRKPKVDTQYFGPGTRLTVL.

This clonotype turned up a few times. The V and J genes are TRBV11-2 and TRBJ2-1; 7 nucleotides line up with TRBD2. Germline lookup yields CDR1 SGHAT and CDR2 FQNNGV. V lost 5 bases and J lost 7; bases outside the gene matches: 2. There are 12 residues in the CDR3. CDR3 coding DNA: TGTGCCAGCAGCCATAGCGGGAATGAGCAGTTCTTC. This gives the protein CASSHSGNEQFF.

V usage is TRBV7-3 and J usage is TRBJ2-2; D is uncertain. The germline V gene has CDR1 SGHTA and CDR2 FQGTGA. The CDR3 spans 13 residues. The V end lost 6 bases, the J end lost 6 bases, and 11 bases lay between the germline ends. DNA of the CDR3: TGTGCCAGCAGGGGAAGTACTGCCGGGGAGCTGTTTTTT. Its protein product is CASRGSTAGELFF.

Of note for this clonotype: A much larger clone differs from this one at a single base, so this may be a read error. This chain links TRBV5-1 with TRBJ1-4; the match to TRBD1 covers 7 bases. This CDR3 has 15 residues. Germline V lookup: CDR1 SGHRS, CDR2 YFSETQ. CDR3: CASSFQTGIAEKRFF. CDR3 DNA: TGCGCCAGCAGCTTCCAGACAGGGATAGCCGAAAAACGGTTTTTT.

V gene TRBV12-5 combines with J gene TRBJ1-1; no definite D call. The CDR3 is made up of 13 amino acids. The V end was cut by 5 bases, the J end by 1 base, with 8 bases between. The germline V gene encodes CDR1 LGHNT and CDR2 FRNRAP. CDR3 in DNA: TGTGCTAGTGGTCACTACGAGAACACTGAAGCTTTCTTT. This sequence encodes CASGHYENTEAFF.

The chain has TRBV20-1 and TRBJ1-1; no definite D call. This CDR3 spans 12 amino acids. V dropped 3 bases and J dropped 4 bases, with 9 bases sitting between them. Per the germline V gene, CDR1 is DFQATT and CDR2 is SNEGSKA (reference sequence). CDR3 coding DNA: TGCAGTGCTAGTCCCCCTGGCACTGAAGCTTTCTTT. Protein: CSASPPGTEAFF.

This clonotype was seen more than once but under ten times. J is TRBJ1-2 and V is TRBV5-6; D remains ambiguous. CDR1 and CDR2 (germline): SGHDT, YYEEEE. This CDR3 has 14 residues. V lost 1 base and J 2 bases, leaving 9 bases between the germline ends. The CDR3 region is CASSLTDANYGYTF. CDR3 DNA sequence: TGTGCCAGCAGCTTGACTGATGCCAACTATGGCTACACCTTC.

This clonotype was seen a single time. V gene TRBV27 combines with J gene TRBJ2-3; D gene unclear. The V gene lost 4 bases and the J gene lost 6 bases, with 17 bases spanning the gap. This CDR3 comprises 15 residues. Looked up from germline, CDR1 is MNHEY and CDR2 is SMNVEV (reference sequence). As DNA, the CDR3 is TGTGCCAGCAGTTCGGTGATGGGTGTTACGGATACGCAGTATTTT. Translated: CASSSVMGVTDTQYF.

This clonotype showed up just a few times. V gene TRBV18 combines with J gene TRBJ1-1; D is possibly TRBD1 (6 bases). The CDR3 has 15 residues. V was trimmed by 0 bases and J by 2 bases, leaving 10 bases between them. Germline V gene sequence: CDR1 KGHSH, CDR2 LQKENI. Here the CDR3 reads CASSPPMGANTEAFF. The CDR3 DNA follows: TGTGCCAGCTCACCACCGATGGGGGCTAACACTGAAGCTTTCTTT.

This clonotype was seen only a few times. This sequence joins TRBV5-4 and TRBJ2-6, with TRBD2 matching 8 bases. CDR3 size: 15 residues. V gave up 4 bases and J gave up 4 bases; unmatched junction bases: 4. From germline, CDR1 is SGHNT and CDR2 YYREEE (reference sequence). In DNA form, the CDR3 reads TGTGCCAGCAGCCCGGGGGGGCAGGGGGCCAACGTCCTGACTTTC. Protein product: CASSPGGQGANVLTF.

Only a few counts were recorded for this clonotype. The chain couples TRBV7-2 to TRBJ1-1; D may be TRBD1 (5 bases). The CDR3 contains 15 residues. The germline CDR1 and CDR2 sequences are SGHTA and FQGNSA. Trimming took 2 bases from V and 1 from J, leaving 11 bases between them. CDR3 nucleotides: TGTGCCAGCAGCTTACAACGGGGCTGGAACACTGAAGCTTTCTTT. Its translation: CASSLQRGWNTEAFF.

V and J are TRBV7-2 and TRBJ2-7, with D perhaps TRBD2 (6 bases). Germline CDR1 and CDR2: SGHTA and FQGNSA. The CDR3 runs 16 residues. Trimming shortened V by 5 bases and J by 2 bases, and 19 bases separated the two germline ends. The CDR3 coding sequence is TGTGCCAGCAGCCTTAGTGGGGGGTCCTCCCCCTACGAGCAGTACTTC. This sequence encodes CASSLSGGSSPYEQYF.

Comment on this clonotype: A much larger clonotype is one base distant, so this may be a read error. The genes are TRBV4-2 and TRBJ1-2, with D possibly TRBD1 on 5 matching bases. Germline assignment: CDR1 LGHNA and CDR2 YNFKEQ. The length of the CDR3 is 14 residues. The CDR3 sequence: CASSQDYRPYGHTF. The CDR3 DNA reads TGTGCCAGCAGCCAAGATTACAGGCCCTATGGCCACACCTTC.

The V gene is TRBV7-9, the J gene TRBJ1-6; maybe TRBD1 (6 bases). This CDR3 is 15 amino acids long. The germline V and J ends were trimmed by 0 bases and 6 bases, with 9 bases remaining between them. Germline loops: CDR1 SEHNR, CDR2 FQNEAQ (reference sequence). CDR3 DNA sequence: TGTGCCAGCAGCTTAGCAGCGGGGGCTAATTCACCCCTCCACTTT. Its translation: CASSLAAGANSPLHF.

The rearrangement uses TRBV7-2 and TRBJ2-1; D might be TRBD2 (6 bases). Near its end, the DNA agrees better with TRBJ2-7, so the J call may be wrong. CDR3 length equals 13 residues. CDR1 is SGHTA and CDR2 is FQGNSA in the germline V gene. The CDR3 region is CASSGGTYNEQYF. Here the CDR3 DNA reads TGTGCCAGCAGCGGGGGGACCTACAATGAGCAGTACTTC.

The chain uses TRBV5-6 and TRBJ1-2; D may be TRBD1 (5 bases). The CDR3 has 14 residues. Deletions cut 3 bases from V and 8 bases from J, with 17 bases between. Germline V CDR1 and CDR2: SGHDT, YYEEEE. The CDR3 nucleotides are TGTGCCAGCAGCTGGAGGGCCCCAGGGTCCGGCTACACCTTC. Encoded protein: CASSWRAPGSGYTF.

The chain recombines TRBV7-9 with TRBJ1-1; 7 bases fit TRBD1. The CDR3 covers 14 residues. With 5 bases clipped from V and 3 bases from J, the junction kept 6 bases outside the gene matches. The germline gives CDR1 SEHNR, CDR2 FQNEAQ (reference sequence). This CDR3 reads CASSPRDSDTEAFF. CDR3 in DNA: TGTGCCAGCAGCCCTCGGGACAGCGACACTGAAGCTTTCTTT.

The V gene is TRBV7-3, the J gene TRBJ2-3; 16 bases are a match to TRBD2. This CDR3 has 17 amino acids. Germline values: CDR1 SGHTA, CDR2 FQGTGA. V dropped 5 bases and J dropped 4; count of bases not matched to a gene: 6. CDR3 sequence: CASSPGLAGGPADTQYF. CDR3 sequence (DNA): TGTGCCAGCAGCCCGGGACTAGCGGGGGGGCCAGCAGATACGCAGTATTTT.

This clonotype was seen only a few times. The chain links TRBV27 to TRBJ2-2; D may correspond to TRBD1 or TRBD2 (5 bases each). V lost 3 bases, J lost 1 base, and 9 bases lay in between. Germline CDR1 and CDR2: MNHEY and SMNVEV (reference sequence). The CDR3 has 15 amino acids. The CDR3 region is CASSFGTVNTGELFF. The CDR3 nucleotides are TGTGCCAGCAGTTTTGGGACGGTGAACACCGGGGAGCTGTTTTTT.

This clonotype was detected only a few times. Here the CDR3 DNA reads TGTGCCAGCAGGGTCTGGTTAAATTCACCCCTCCACTTT. It yields the protein CASRVWLNSPLHF. V gene TRBV27 combines with J gene TRBJ1-6, with unresolved D. V dropped 6 bases and J dropped 7 bases, with 10 bases sitting between them. Germline lookup yields CDR1 MNHEY and CDR2 SMNVEV (reference sequence). This CDR3 region has 13 residues.

This clonotype has only a few counts. The gene calls are TRBV6-2 or TRBV6-3 and TRBJ2-1, with no clear D. The CDR3 covers 15 residues. The V end was cut by 0 bases, the J end by 8 bases, with 14 bases between. Germline assignment: CDR1 MNHEY and CDR2 SVGEGT. CDR3 residues: CASSYSPLRFDEQFF. In DNA, the CDR3 is TGTGCCAGCAGTTACTCGCCCCTTAGGTTCGATGAGCAGTTCTTC.

This clonotype was recorded a few times. The CDR3 here is CASSSFTTQYF. CDR3 DNA: TGTGCCAGCAGCTCCTTCACGACCCAGTACTTC. The J gene is TRBJ2-5, the V gene TRBV11-2; D is ambiguous. The CDR3 is 11 residues long. The ends were cut back, 4 bases at V and 7 bases at J, with 7 bases in the middle. Germline V gene sequence: CDR1 SGHAT, CDR2 FQNNGV.

This clonotype was found a few times. The gene calls are TRBV7-3 and TRBJ1-2, with D unclear. This CDR3 is 13 amino acids long. The germline gives CDR1 SGHTA, CDR2 FQGTGA. V lost 5 bases to trimming and J lost 8 bases, with 15 bases between them. CDR3 region: CASSPASGQGYTF. The CDR3 nucleotides are TGTGCCAGCAGCCCCGCTTCGGGCCAAGGCTACACCTTC. Based on the CDR3 plus reference TRBV7-3 and TRBJ1-2, the full variable domain is GAGVSQTPSNKVTEKGKYVELRCDPISGHTALYWYRQSLGQGPEFLIYFQGTGAADDSGLPNDRFFAVRPEGSVSTLKIQRTERGDSAVYLCASSPASGQGYTFGSGTRLTVV.

This sequence joins TRBV7-6 and TRBJ1-5, with TRBD1 as a possible D gene (6 bases). Germline V CDR1 and CDR2: SGHVS, FNYEAQ. V lost 1 base, J lost 5 bases, and 12 bases lay in between. CDR3 size: 15 residues. The CDR3 nucleotides are TGTGCCAGCAGCTTAGAGGCGGGACACCATCAGCCCCAGCATTTT. Its translation is CASSLEAGHHQPQHF.